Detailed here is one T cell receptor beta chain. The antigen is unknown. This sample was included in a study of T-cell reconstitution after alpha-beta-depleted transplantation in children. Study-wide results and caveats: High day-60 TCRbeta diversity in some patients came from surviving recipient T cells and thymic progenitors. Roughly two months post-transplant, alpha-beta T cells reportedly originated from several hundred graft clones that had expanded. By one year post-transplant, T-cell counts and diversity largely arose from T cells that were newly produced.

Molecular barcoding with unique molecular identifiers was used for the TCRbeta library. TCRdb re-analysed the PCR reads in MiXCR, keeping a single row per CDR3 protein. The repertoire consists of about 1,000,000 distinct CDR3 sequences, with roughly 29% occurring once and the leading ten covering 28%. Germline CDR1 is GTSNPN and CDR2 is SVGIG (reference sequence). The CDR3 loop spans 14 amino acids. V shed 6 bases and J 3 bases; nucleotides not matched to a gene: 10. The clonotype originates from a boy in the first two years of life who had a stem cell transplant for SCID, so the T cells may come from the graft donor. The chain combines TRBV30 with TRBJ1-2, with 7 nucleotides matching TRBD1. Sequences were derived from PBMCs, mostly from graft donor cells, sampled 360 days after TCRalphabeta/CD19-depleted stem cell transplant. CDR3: CACTTGSSDYGYTF. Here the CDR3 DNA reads TGTGCCTGCACGACAGGGTCAAGCGACTATGGCTACACCTTC.